A selection of T cell receptor beta chains follows, all from one sample in a study of response to subunit inactivated influenza vaccine. TCRdb re-analysed the RT-PCR reads in MiXCR, keeping a single row per CDR3 protein. This table holds 250,000 to 350,000 distinct CDR3 sequences, about 20% found once. The sequencing here drew on PBMCs from blood, taken approximately 22 months after vaccination. All receptors derive from a man aged 50 to 75 who received an inactivated influenza vaccine. Both conserved end residues are part of each CDR3. The order of the fields is D gene, V gene, J gene, clone size, CDR3 protein, CDR3 DNA. D genes are given only for firm matches. Clone size is not always given. Where it is, it says once, few, many or a class for expanded clones.

.	TRBV7-2	TRBJ1-3	.	CASSPPGRPSTIYF	TGTGCCAGCAGCCCACCCGGCAGGCCAAGCACCATATATTTT
.	TRBV4-1	TRBJ1-5	.	CASSQLVGRSNQPQHF	TGCGCCAGCAGCCAACTGGTGGGTCGTAGCAATCAGCCCCAGCATTTT
.	TRBV4-1	TRBJ2-7	.	CASSLGPGYEQYF	TGCGCCAGCAGCCTAGGACCCGGGTACGAGCAGTACTTC
.	TRBV12-3/TRBV12-4	TRBJ2-5	.	CASTWAGQETQYF	TGTGCCAGCACTTGGGCGGGGCAAGAGACCCAGTACTTC
.	TRBV6-2/TRBV6-3	TRBJ1-2	.	CASSYSFGQTALHGYTF	TGTGCCAGCAGTTACAGTTTTGGACAGACCGCCTTGCATGGCTACACCTTC
.	TRBV15	TRBJ1-5	.	CATSRDKYPGTDNQPQHF	TGTGCCACCAGCAGAGATAAATATCCCGGGACTGATAATCAGCCCCAGCATTTT
.	TRBV20-1	TRBJ2-2	few	CSAGGHGPNTGELFF	TGCAGTGCTGGAGGACACGGGCCCAACACCGGGGAGCTGTTTTTT
.	TRBV7-9	TRBJ2-4	.	CASRRLGTKNIQYF	TGTGCCAGCAGAAGACTTGGGACCAAAAACATTCAGTACTTC
TRBD1	TRBV20-1	TRBJ1-5	.	CSAKWTGGNSNQPQHF	TGCAGTGCCAAATGGACAGGGGGAAATAGCAATCAGCCCCAGCATTTT
.	TRBV6-5	TRBJ2-1	.	CASSFEVGDEQFF	TGTGCCAGCAGTTTTGAGGTTGGCGATGAGCAGTTCTTC
.	TRBV5-1	TRBJ1-6	.	CASSLDRVSVYNSPLHF	TGCGCCAGCAGCTTGGACAGGGTTTCGGTATATAATTCACCCCTCCACTTT
TRBD1	TRBV11-2	TRBJ1-2	.	CASSPRQGAGYTF	TGTGCCAGCAGCCCTCGACAGGGGGCTGGCTACACCTTC
.	TRBV20-1	TRBJ2-7	few	CSARDGASAAYEQYF	TGCAGTGCTAGAGATGGGGCTAGCGCCGCCTACGAGCAGTACTTC
.	TRBV9	TRBJ2-1	.	CASSVEGSGYYNEQFF	TGTGCCAGCAGCGTAGAAGGGTCAGGGTACTACAATGAGCAGTTCTTC
.	TRBV20-1	TRBJ1-2	many	CSARDNGYTF	TGCAGTGCTAGAGATAATGGCTACACCTTC
.	TRBV20-1	TRBJ2-7	.	CSAVATRRAYYEQYF	TGCAGTGCCGTCGCGACTAGAAGAGCCTATTACGAGCAGTACTTC
.	TRBV28	TRBJ1-6	.	CASNRRRANSPLQF	TGTGCCAGCAACCGCCGTAGAGCCAATTCACCCCTCCAATTT
TRBD2	TRBV12-3/TRBV12-4	TRBJ2-3	once	CASSLGRGSSTDTQYF	TGTGCCAGCAGTTTAGGGCGGGGGTCTAGCACAGATACGCAGTATTTT
TRBD1	TRBV5-4	TRBJ1-3	few	CASSLTGVLGNTIYF	TGTGCCAGCAGCTTGACAGGGGTACTGGGAAACACCATATATTTT
TRBD1	TRBV5-1	TRBJ1-3	few	CASSSGGTGYGNTIYF	TGCGCCAGCAGCTCCGGCGGGACAGGCTATGGAAACACCATATATTTT
TRBD2	TRBV5-4	TRBJ2-5	.	CASSLKIAGGIETQYF	TGTGCCAGCAGCTTGAAGATAGCGGGGGGGATAGAGACCCAGTACTTC
.	TRBV12-3/TRBV12-4	TRBJ1-1	.	CASQGRPNTEAFF	TGTGCCAGCCAAGGGCGGCCGAACACTGAAGCTTTCTTT
.	TRBV20-1	TRBJ2-7	once	CSANRAGYTYEQYF	TGCAGTGCTAATCGGGCAGGGTATACCTACGAGCAGTACTTC
TRBD1	TRBV19	TRBJ2-7	many	CASGTGEAYEQYF	TGTGCCAGTGGGACAGGAGAAGCCTACGAGCAGTACTTC
.	TRBV5-1	TRBJ2-4	.	CASSLYSAGQNIQYF	TGCGCCAGCAGCTTGTACTCAGCAGGGCAAAACATTCAGTACTTC
.	TRBV6-1	TRBJ2-7	.	CASTSGLQAYEQYF	TGTGCCAGCACCTCGGGGCTACAGGCCTACGAGCAGTACTTC
TRBD1	TRBV15	TRBJ1-5	few	CATSYGQEFDQPQHF	TGTGCCACCAGCTATGGACAGGAGTTCGATCAGCCCCAGCATTTT
.	TRBV4-3	TRBJ1-3	.	CASSSSTGSFGNTIYF	TGCGCCAGCAGTTCGTCAACAGGGTCCTTTGGAAACACCATATATTTT
.	TRBV12-3/TRBV12-4	TRBJ2-2	.	CASSPGVGELFF	TGTGCCAGCAGTCCAGGGGTCGGGGAGCTGTTTTTT
.	TRBV2	TRBJ1-1	.	CASRGGRAAEAFF	TGTGCCAGCAGGGGTGGGCGGGCGGCTGAAGCTTTCTTT
.	TRBV12-3/TRBV12-4	TRBJ1-4	many	CASSYAEREKLFF	TGTGCCAGCAGTTACGCCGAAAGGGAAAAACTGTTTTTT
TRBD2	TRBV7-9	TRBJ2-1	.	CASSPGTSGRARHEQFF	TGTGCCAGCAGCCCCGGGACTAGCGGGAGGGCCAGGCATGAGCAGTTCTTC